Presented here are 18 T cell receptor beta chains from one specimen sequenced in a study of blood T cell repertoires in COVID-19 (TCRdb year 2020). Libraries were made using the immunoSEQ multiplex PCR assay. The table was pulled from immuneACCESS by TCRdb, which kept in-frame rearrangements only. Such tables lose some clones; where checked, under half of the loss comes from unresolved V genes, and the rest has no known cause. For this sample the table gives over 250,000 clones, of which around 90% were detected only once. Together, the top ten hold 0.75% to 1% of the sample. Input material: PBMCs or T cells enriched from blood (not recorded which). The receptors come from a woman aged 25 to 39 who had recovered from COVID-19.

V and J are TRBV13 and TRBJ1-2, with D maybe TRBD1 (5 bases). The length of the CDR3 is 14 residues. In germline, CDR1 is PRHDT, CDR2 FYEKMQ (reference sequence). V lost 3 bases and J 2 bases, leaving 10 bases between the germline ends. CDR3 amino acids: CASSFGGSNYGYTF. The CDR3 DNA reads as TGTGCCAGCAGCTTCGGGGGTTCCAACTATGGCTACACCTTC. Full variable domain (missing parts from reference TRBV13 and TRBJ1-2): AAGVIQSPRHLIKEKRETATLKCYPIPRHDTVYWYQQGPGQDPQFLISFYEKMQSDKGSIPDRFSAQQFSDYHSELNMSSLELGDSALYFCASSFGGSNYGYTFGSGTRLTVV.

This chain uses TRBV2 with TRBJ1-5; D gene unclear. The germline V gene encodes CDR1 SNHLY and CDR2 FYNNEI. The CDR3 runs to 15 residues. Deletions cut 5 bases from V and 0 bases from J, with 11 bases between. The CDR3 here is CASSMSKLSNQPQHF. In DNA, the CDR3 is TGTGCCAGCAGTATGAGCAAACTTAGCAATCAGCCCCAGCATTTT. The full variable domain, with the rest looked up from reference TRBV2 and TRBJ1-5, is EPEVTQTPSHQVTQMGQEVILRCVPISNHLYFYWYRQILGQKVEFLVSFYNNEISEKSEIFDDQFSVERPDGSNFTLKIRSTKLEDSAMYFCASSMSKLSNQPQHFGDGTRLSIL.

This clone was detected only a few times. The gene calls are TRBV7-2 and TRBJ2-3; D perhaps matches TRBD1 (6 bases). Trimming left V 5 bases short and J 4 bases short, with 22 bases between. Germline V gene sequence: CDR1 SGHTA, CDR2 FQGNSA. The CDR3 totals 17 residues. CDR3 loop: CASSRTQGPVVPDTQYF. The DNA of the CDR3 is TGTGCCAGCAGCCGCACTCAGGGGCCCGTAGTCCCAGATACGCAGTATTTT. Combining the CDR3 with reference TRBV7-2 and TRBJ2-3 gives the whole variable domain GAGVSQSPSNKVTEKGKDVELRCDPISGHTALYWYRQSLGQGLEFLIYFQGNSAPDKSGLPSDRFSAERTGGSVSTLTIQRTQQEDSAVYLCASSRTQGPVVPDTQYFGPGTRLTVL.

CDR3 loop: CASSLNSQGLDPLNQPQHF. The CDR3 coding sequence is TGCGCCAGCAGCCTAAATTCACAGGGCCTTGATCCCCTTAATCAGCCCCAGCATTTT. V usage is TRBV4-1 and J usage is TRBJ1-5; tentative D call: TRBD1 (6 bases). Trimming shortened V by 4 bases and J by 4 bases, and 26 bases separated the two germline ends. Per germline, CDR1 MGHRA and CDR2 YSYEKL. CDR3 length: 19 amino acids.

The chain recombines TRBV27 with TRBJ1-2; D might be TRBD1 (6 bases). Germline CDR1 and CDR2: MNHEY and SMNVEV (reference sequence). Trimming shortened V by 2 bases and J by 7 bases, and 11 bases separated the two germline ends. CDR3 length: 13 amino acids. Here the CDR3 DNA reads TGTGCCAGCAGTTTAGGGGGGGCGCGTGGCTACACCTTC. Protein product: CASSLGGARGYTF.

V and J are TRBV21-1 and TRBJ2-5; whether TRBD1, the table's D call, matches the DNA was not checked. TRBV21-1 is labeled a pseudogene. CDR3 size: 16 residues. The CDR3 sequence: CASSNFGTGKVETQYF. In nucleotides, the CDR3 is TGTGCCAGCAGCAATTTTGGGACAGGGAAAGTCGAGACCCAGTACTTC.

The chain joins TRBV5-1 to TRBJ2-6; no reliable D call. Trimming took off 6 bases at V and 0 bases at J, with 7 bases between the two ends. This CDR3 contains 14 residues. Germline CDR1 and CDR2: SGHRS and YFSETQ. CDR3 nucleotides: TGCGCCAGCACCACGGGCTCTGGGGCCAACGTCCTGACTTTC. Protein: CASTTGSGANVLTF.

The chain links TRBV27 to TRBJ1-1; TRBD1 aligns across 8 bases. The CDR3 length is 15 residues. V lost 5 bases, J lost 5 bases, and 10 bases stayed unmatched. The germline V gene encodes CDR1 MNHEY and CDR2 SMNVEV (reference sequence). The CDR3 is CASSHRTGILTEAFF. The CDR3 bases are TGTGCCAGCAGTCATCGGACAGGGATTTTAACTGAAGCTTTCTTT.

This clone was seen a single time. V and J are TRBV9 and TRBJ2-2; no reliable D call. Trimming removed 7 bases from V and 5 bases from J, with 12 bases in between. The CDR3 length is 13 residues. From germline, CDR1 is SGDLS and CDR2 YYNGEE. The CDR3 is CASRPGETGELFF. The CDR3 DNA is TGTGCCAGCCGCCCTGGAGAGACCGGGGAGCTGTTTTTT.

The chain combines TRBV11-2 with TRBJ2-5, with 8 bases that match TRBD1. The CDR3 has 15 amino acids. The V gene's germline CDR1 is SGHAT and CDR2 FQNNGV. J lost 5 bases, V lost 7 bases, and 12 bases had no gene match. The CDR3 is CASTRSGGPWETQYF. The DNA of the CDR3 is TGTGCCAGCACCAGATCAGGGGGCCCTTGGGAGACCCAGTACTTC.

The rearrangement links TRBV10-3 to TRBJ1-2, with TRBD1 matching over 9 bases. CDR1 and CDR2 from the germline V gene are ENHRY and SYGVKD. CDR3 length equals 13 residues. Trimming at V came to 8 bases and at J to 4 bases, leaving 5 bases not matched to a gene. CDR3 DNA: TGTGCCATCGGTGGGACAGGGCTCTATGGCTACACCTTC. This codes for CAIGGTGLYGYTF.

This clone was recorded once. This sequence joins TRBV28 and TRBJ2-5; D perhaps matches TRBD2 (6 bases). Germline CDR1 and CDR2: MDHEN and SYDVKM. The CDR3 runs 19 residues. V was trimmed by 3 bases and J by 0 bases, leaving 23 bases between them. This CDR3 reads CASSFFGTLGSRDQETQYF. CDR3 sequence (DNA): TGTGCCAGCAGTTTTTTCGGGACTTTAGGGAGTAGGGACCAAGAGACCCAGTACTTC.

This clone came up once. CDR3 sequence reads: CASSPAGRNQPQHF. The CDR3 DNA reads TGTGCCAGCAGCCCCGCAGGGCGTAATCAGCCCCAGCATTTT. The chain is built from TRBV6-5 and TRBJ1-5; a possible D gene is TRBD1 (5 bases). Germline values: CDR1 MNHEY, CDR2 SVGAGI. V lost 6 bases and J lost 4, with 13 bases in between. There are 14 residues in the CDR3.

CDR3 amino acids: CARPPLYLKNKVDAAPLHF. CDR3 bases: TGCGCCCGTCCCCCCCTTTACCTTAAGAACAAGGTTGATGCGGCACCCCTCCACTTT. The gene calls are TRBV5-1 and TRBJ1-6; D not certain. The CDR3 is 19 amino acids. Trimming removed 10 bases from V and 11 bases from J, with 37 bases in between. The germline V gene has CDR1 SGHRS and CDR2 YFSETQ.

The chain is built from TRBV27 and TRBJ2-3; TRBD1 aligns across 9 bases. CDR1 and CDR2 from the germline V gene are MNHEY and SMNVEV (reference sequence). CDR3 length: 19 residues. Trimming cost V 1 base and J 0 bases; bases outside gene matches: 11. The chain's CDR3 is CASSLLGGTGQGSTDTQYF. The CDR3 DNA is TGTGCCAGCAGTTTATTAGGCGGTACAGGACAGGGGAGCACAGATACGCAGTATTTT.

This chain uses TRBV4-1 with TRBJ2-7, with D hard to call. CDR3 length: 12 amino acids. Trimming removed 0 bases at V and 5 bases at J, with 5 bases between. Germline CDR1 reads MGHRA; CDR2 reads YSYEKL. The chain's CDR3 is CASSQDLDEQYF. CDR3 nucleotide sequence: TGCGCCAGCAGCCAAGACCTCGACGAGCAGTACTTC.

V gene TRBV9 combines with J gene TRBJ2-1, with TRBD2 identical over 11 bases. The germline V gene has CDR1 SGDLS and CDR2 YYNGEE. CDR3 length: 16 amino acids. Losses at the gene ends were 4 bases for V and 2 bases for J; bases not matched to a gene: 5. CDR3 region: CASSPRLAGPYNEQFF. The CDR3 nucleotides read TGTGCCAGCAGCCCCCGACTAGCGGGGCCCTACAATGAGCAGTTCTTC.

The chain uses TRBV9 and TRBJ2-1, with D possibly being TRBD2 (7 bases). V was cut by 4 bases and J by 4 bases, with 21 bases left in between. This CDR3 spans 17 amino acids. CDR1 and CDR2 (germline): SGDLS, YYNGEE. The CDR3 is CASSTPIAGDNYNEQFF. CDR3 nucleotides: TGTGCCAGCAGCACCCCCATTGCGGGGGACAATTACAATGAGCAGTTCTTC. The full variable domain, in which reference TRBV9 and TRBJ2-1 provide the parts outside the CDR3, is DSGVTQTPKHLITATGQRVTLRCSPRSGDLSVYWYQQSLDQGLQFLIQYYNGEERAKGNILERFSAQQFPDLHSELNLSSLELGDSALYFCASSTPIAGDNYNEQFFGPGTRLTVL.